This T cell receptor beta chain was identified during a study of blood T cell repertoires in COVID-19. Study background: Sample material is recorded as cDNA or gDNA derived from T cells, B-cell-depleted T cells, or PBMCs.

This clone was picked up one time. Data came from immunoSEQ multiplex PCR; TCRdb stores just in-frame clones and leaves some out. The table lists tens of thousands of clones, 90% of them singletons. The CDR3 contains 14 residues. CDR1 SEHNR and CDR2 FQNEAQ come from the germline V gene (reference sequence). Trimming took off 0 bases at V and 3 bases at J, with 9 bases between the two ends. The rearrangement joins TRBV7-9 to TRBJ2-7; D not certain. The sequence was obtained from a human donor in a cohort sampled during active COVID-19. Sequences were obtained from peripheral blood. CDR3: CASSLATVVYEQYF. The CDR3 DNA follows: TGTGCCAGCAGCTTAGCTACTGTTGTCTACGAGCAGTACTTC.